This T cell receptor beta chain was recorded in a study of vaccination and CD4 T cells after COVID-19. As for treatment: approximately 9-day PBMC culture with coronavirus spike peptide pools or control peptides (ViraFEST assay). The ViraFEST method relied on peptide pools to expand antigen-specific T cells, followed by TCR sequencing. Around 2.1 million PBMCs went into each well for culture with approximately 9.8 IU/ml IL-2 and 10 ug/ml peptide pools. With respect to this clonotype: Its antigen remains unidentified.

Scientists ran DNA taken from cultured CD4+ T cells through the Oncomine TCR Beta short-read assay for sequencing. MiXCR was run by TCRdb on the PCR reads, yielding one entry per CDR3 protein. The repertoire holds some 15,000 distinct CDR3 sequences, around 74% seen once, with roughly 16% in the top ten. The sequenced material came from CD4+ T cells from blood, cultured in vitro. This receptor was obtained from a human donor who had recovered from COVID-19.

CDR3 region: CSVHNYGYTF. CDR3 bases: TGCAGTGTCCACAACTATGGCTACACCTTC. The chain is built from TRBV20-1 and TRBJ1-2; D remains ambiguous. V shed 7 bases and J shed 2 bases, with 5 bases lying between them. Germline lookup yields CDR1 DFQATT and CDR2 SNEGSKA (reference sequence). The length of the CDR3 is 10 residues.